The 19 T cell receptor beta chains below were found in one sample sequenced in a study of blood T cell repertoires in COVID-19. Produced via immunoSEQ multiplex PCR; TCRdb's table is partial and in-frame only. The sample gives tens of thousands of clones, approximately 80% of which show up once; approximately 6.8% is in the top ten. The sequencing input was peripheral blood. The receptors here all came from a man in his 70s with acute or convalescent COVID-19.

The sample holds many counts of this clone. The rearrangement joins TRBV19 to TRBJ2-2; 8 nucleotides agree with TRBD1. V gave up 5 bases and J gave up 3 bases; unmatched junction bases: 8. The germline gives CDR1 LNHDA, CDR2 SQIVND (reference sequence). The CDR3 runs 16 residues. The CDR3 protein is CASSLRTGTDTGELFF. The CDR3 nucleotides are TGTGCCAGTAGTCTACGGACAGGGACGGACACCGGGGAGCTGTTTTTT.

This clone occurred once. The chain links TRBV18 to TRBJ1-2; 8 bases are a match to TRBD1. Germline-derived CDR1 and CDR2 are KGHSH and LQKENI. This CDR3 region has 16 residues. The trim removed 3 bases at V and 2 bases at J, leaving 8 bases unmatched. This CDR3 is CASSPTTGEINYGYTF. The CDR3 region has the DNA TGTGCCAGCTCACCGACGACAGGGGAAATCAACTATGGCTACACCTTC.

This clone was detected once. Here the CDR3 DNA reads TGTGCCAGCATGGGACGGGCGGGGGTTAGTTCACCCCTCCACTTT. This encodes CASMGRAGVSSPLHF. The chain combines TRBV25-1 with TRBJ1-6, with D possibly matching TRBD1 (5 bases). This CDR3 contains 15 residues. Trimming took off 7 bases at V and 9 bases at J, with 19 bases between the two ends. The germline CDR1 and CDR2 sequences are MGHDK and SYGVNS.

This sequence joins TRBV6-1 and TRBJ1-1; 10 bases map to TRBD1. Trimming cost V 3 bases and J 0 bases; bases outside gene matches: 4. CDR3 length: 16 amino acids. CDR1 is MNHNS and CDR2 is SASEGT in the germline V gene. The CDR3 region is CASSEGGQGMNTEAFF. CDR3 bases: TGTGCCAGCAGTGAGGGGGGACAGGGGATGAACACTGAAGCTTTCTTT.

This clone was seen only a few times. The rearrangement joins TRBV24-1 to TRBJ2-3, with 7 bases matching TRBD1. The CDR3 spans 16 residues. V dropped 2 bases and J dropped 0; count of bases not matched to a gene: 4. Germline-derived CDR1 and CDR2 are KGHDR and SFDVKD. The CDR3 sequence: CATSDYQGDSTDTQYF. CDR3 nucleotide sequence: TGTGCCACCAGTGATTATCAGGGGGATAGCACAGATACGCAGTATTTT.

The rearrangement links TRBV15 to TRBJ1-5; the D gene is possibly TRBD1 (6 bases). CDR3 length: 18 residues. Germline lookup yields CDR1 LNHNV and CDR2 YYDKDF (reference sequence). Deletions cut 5 bases from V and 3 bases from J, with 23 bases between. This CDR3 is CATSQKKRGGAINQPQHF. Written as DNA, the CDR3 is TGTGCCACCAGCCAGAAGAAGAGGGGGGGGGCAATCAATCAGCCCCAGCATTTT.

This chain uses TRBV11-2 with TRBJ2-2; TRBD2 matches at 9 bases. J was trimmed by 1 base and V by 3 bases; bases with no gene match: 6. The germline gives CDR1 SGHAT, CDR2 FQNNGV. The CDR3 contains 17 residues. CDR3 DNA sequence: TGTGCCAGCAGCTTTTATTCTAGCGGGGTGAACACCGGGGAGCTGTTTTTT. This translates into CASSFYSSGVNTGELFF. The full variable domain, rest sourced from reference TRBV11-2 and TRBJ2-2, is EAGVAQSPRYKIIEKRQSVAFWCNPISGHATLYWYQQILGQGPKLLIQFQNNGVVDDSQLPKDRFSAERLKGVDSTLKIQPAKLEDSAVYLCASSFYSSGVNTGELFFGEGSRLTVL.

The rearrangement joins TRBV29-1 to TRBJ1-2, with D possibly TRBD1 on 6 matching bases. Germline-derived CDR1 and CDR2 are SQVTM and ANQGSEA. Trimming removed 3 bases at V and 4 bases at J, with 12 bases between. The CDR3 spans 13 residues. The DNA for the CDR3 is TGCAGCGTTGATGCCACAGGGTCCTATGGCTACACCTTC. As protein: CSVDATGSYGYTF.

This chain connects TRBV6-8 to TRBJ2-5; 11 bases are a match to TRBD2. In germline, CDR1 is MNHGY, CDR2 SAAAGT. Trimming removed 7 bases from V and 7 bases from J; junction bases left unmatched: 8. There are 14 residues in the CDR3. DNA of the CDR3: TGTGCCAGCACCTTAGCGGGGGGGCCAGGGACCCAGTACTTC. Protein: CASTLAGGPGTQYF.

The chain is built from TRBV30 and TRBJ1-1; 7 bases fit TRBD1. V dropped 3 bases and J dropped 5; count of bases not matched to a gene: 3. CDR1 and CDR2 (germline): GTSNPN, SVGIG (reference sequence). The CDR3 covers 12 residues. Here the CDR3 DNA reads TGTGCCTGGAGAACAGGGGTAACTGAAGCTTTCTTT. It specifies CAWRTGVTEAFF. Supplemented by reference TRBV30 and TRBJ1-1, the full variable domain reads SQTIHQWPATLVQPVGSPLSLECTVEGTSNPNLYWYRQAAGRGLQLLFYSVGIGQISSEVPQNLSASRPQDRQFILSSKKLLLSDSGFYLCAWRTGVTEAFFGQGTRLTVV.

V gene TRBV24-1 combines with J gene TRBJ2-2; 8 nucleotides align to TRBD2. With 1 base clipped from V and 1 base from J, the junction kept 7 bases outside the gene matches. CDR1 and CDR2 (germline): KGHDR, SFDVKD. This CDR3 region has 18 residues. The chain's CDR3 is CATSDFSRAGVNTGELFF. The CDR3 DNA reads as TGTGCCACCAGTGATTTTTCGCGAGCGGGAGTGAACACCGGGGAGCTGTTTTTT.

The rearrangement joins TRBV27 to TRBJ2-5; 7 nucleotides agree with TRBD1. V lost 5 bases and J lost 2; bases outside the gene matches: 2. The V gene's germline CDR1 is MNHEY and CDR2 SMNVEV (reference sequence). The CDR3 length is 13 residues. The chain's CDR3 is CASSNRGQETQYF. CDR3 nucleotide sequence: TGTGCCAGCAGTAACAGGGGTCAAGAGACCCAGTACTTC.

The chain has TRBV24-1 and TRBJ2-5; weak D call: TRBD1 (5 bases). The V end was cut by 3 bases, the J end by 4 bases, with 14 bases between. The CDR3 is 15 amino acids. CDR1 and CDR2 (germline): KGHDR, SFDVKD. CDR3 in amino acids: CATSDPSIGVETQYF. The CDR3 DNA reads as TGTGCCACCAGTGATCCTTCAATAGGGGTAGAGACCCAGTACTTC.

The table lists this clone with a few counts. The gene calls are TRBV7-9 and TRBJ2-3, with TRBD2 matching 7 bases. V shed 3 bases and J 9 bases; nucleotides not matched to a gene: 12. The CDR3 length is 15 residues. Germline CDR1 SEHNR, CDR2 FQNEAQ (reference sequence). CDR3 sequence: CASSFSPGEGGTQYF. The CDR3 DNA reads TGTGCCAGCAGCTTTTCGCCGGGGGAGGGTGGAACGCAGTATTTT.

V is TRBV5-4 and J is TRBJ2-3; 7 nucleotides agree with TRBD1. This CDR3 spans 15 amino acids. CDR1 is SGHNT, CDR2 YYREEE, per germline (reference sequence). The ends lost 4 bases at V and 2 bases at J; junction bases unmatched: 7. CDR3 nucleotides: TGTGCCAGCAGCGACAGGGCTCGATCCACAGATACGCAGTATTTT. Its protein is CASSDRARSTDTQYF.

The chain uses TRBV27 and TRBJ1-1; 9 bases match TRBD1. The CDR3 is made up of 14 amino acids. The V segment lost 5 bases and the J segment 4 bases; nucleotides outside the gene matches: 5. Germline assignment: CDR1 MNHEY and CDR2 SMNVEV (reference sequence). For the CDR3, the DNA is TGTGCCAGCAGTACACAGGGGGCAAGCACTGAAGCTTTCTTT. Protein: CASSTQGASTEAFF.

The chain carries TRBV4-1 and TRBJ2-2; 14 bases are shared with TRBD2. Per germline, CDR1 MGHRA and CDR2 YSYEKL. Unmatched junction bases numbered 6, after V lost 2 bases and J lost 1 base. This CDR3 has 19 residues. CDR3 nucleotide sequence: TGCGCCAGCAGCCAACACCCCGGGACTAGCGGGGGGAACACCGGGGAGCTGTTTTTT. Residues: CASSQHPGTSGGNTGELFF.

The chain carries TRBV19 and TRBJ1-1; D may be TRBD1 (6 bases). This CDR3 contains 11 residues. Trimming removed 7 bases from V and 10 bases from J, with 13 bases in between. The V gene's germline CDR1 is LNHDA and CDR2 SQIVND (reference sequence). CDR3 coding DNA: TGTGCCAGTACCGGGGGGCTGGGAGCTTTCTTT. Protein sequence: CASTGGLGAFF.

V usage is TRBV9 and J usage is TRBJ1-1, with 7 bases matching TRBD1. CDR1 SGDLS and CDR2 YYNGEE come from the germline V gene. The CDR3 runs 16 residues. V lost 4 bases to trimming and J lost 1 base; unmatched junction nucleotides: 10. The CDR3 spells CASSPVKRGPNTEAFF. The CDR3 DNA reads as TGTGCCAGCAGCCCCGTTAAGAGGGGGCCGAACACTGAAGCTTTCTTT.